One T cell receptor beta chain is described in this entry. Its antigen is undetermined. V gave up 3 bases and J gave up 7 bases, with 19 bases separating them. Looked up from germline, CDR1 is SGHDT and CDR2 is YYEEEE. The CDR3 contains 16 residues. This sample was included in a study of OX40 agonist ivuxolimab in advanced cancers. As for the study in general: Patients enrolled in dose escalation were diagnosed with hepatocellular carcinoma, melanoma, renal cell or head and neck cancer. Study results and limitations: CD4+ and CD8+ T cells in blood underwent clonal expansion by week 6 at 0.1 to 3.0 mg/kg. Which antigen the expanded peripheral T cells recognized is unknown.

At baseline, cycle 4 day 1, and cycle 7 day 1, blood was sampled. Assay used: immunoSEQ multiplex PCR; TCRdb lists only in-frame clones, some missing. The sample gives about 68,000 clones, 80% to 85% of which show up once; about a tenth is in the top ten. Sequenced here: CD4+ or CD8+ T cells sorted from blood, sampled in a trial of the OX40 agonist ivuxolimab. The TCR originated in an adult with an advanced solid tumor such as melanoma, head and neck, liver or kidney cancer. The chain carries TRBV5-6 and TRBJ1-4; D is uncertain. The CDR3 DNA follows: TGTGCCAGCAGCTCTGGGTTGATAGGGCAGGTTGAAAAACTGTTTTTT. It translates to CASSSGLIGQVEKLFF.